The present entry profiles one TCR beta chain with its context. As for treatment: oral pan-JAK inhibitor, 5-10 mg twice daily. The sample is drawn from a study of CD8+ T cells in alopecia areata. Following extraction, RNA underwent reverse transcription to cDNA, which served as the sequencing template. Profiled with immunoSEQ multiplex PCR; TCRdb holds only in-frame clones, not every one. The data contain some 190,000 clones, 45% to 65% of them singletons. Germline V gene sequence: CDR1 MGHDK, CDR2 SYGVNS. This CDR3 has 12 amino acids. The J segment lost 6 bases and the V segment lost 8 bases, leaving 4 bases of the junction unmatched.

The material sequenced was CD4+ T cells sorted from blood, taken at week 4, from a patient treated with tofacitinib. V is TRBV25-1 and J is TRBJ1-2, with TRBD1 identical over 9 bases. The sequence came from a human donor with alopecia areata. The CDR3 DNA reads TGTGCCAGCGGGACAGGGTTCCATGGCTACACCTTC. Amino acids: CASGTGFHGYTF.